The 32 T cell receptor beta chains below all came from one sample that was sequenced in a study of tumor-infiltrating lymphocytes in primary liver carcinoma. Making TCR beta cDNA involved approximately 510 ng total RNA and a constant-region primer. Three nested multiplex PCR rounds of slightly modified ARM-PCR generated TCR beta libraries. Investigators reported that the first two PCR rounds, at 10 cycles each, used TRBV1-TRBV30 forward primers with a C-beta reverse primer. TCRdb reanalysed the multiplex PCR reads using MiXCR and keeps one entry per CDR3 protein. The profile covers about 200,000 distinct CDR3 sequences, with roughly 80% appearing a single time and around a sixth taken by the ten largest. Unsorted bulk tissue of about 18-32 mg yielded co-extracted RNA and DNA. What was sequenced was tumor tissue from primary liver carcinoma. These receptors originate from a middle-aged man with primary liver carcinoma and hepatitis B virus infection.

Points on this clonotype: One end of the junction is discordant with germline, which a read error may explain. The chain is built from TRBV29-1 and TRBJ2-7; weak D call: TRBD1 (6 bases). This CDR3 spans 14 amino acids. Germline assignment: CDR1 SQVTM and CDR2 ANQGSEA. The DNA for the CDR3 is TGCGGCGTTGAGGAACAGGGAAGGACCTACGAACAGTACTTC. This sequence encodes CGVEEQGRTYEQYF.

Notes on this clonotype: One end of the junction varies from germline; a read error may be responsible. CDR3 protein: CAWNPSGNIERFF. The DNA for the CDR3 is TGTGCCTGGAATCCCAGCGGGAACATTGAGCGGTTCTTC. The genes are TRBV30 and TRBJ2-1, with 7 positions matching TRBD2. CDR1 and CDR2 from the germline V gene are GTSNPN and SVGIG (reference sequence). This CDR3 region has 13 residues. The full variable domain, in which reference TRBV30 and TRBJ2-1 provide the parts outside the CDR3, is SQTIHQWPATLVQPVGSPLSLECTVEGTSNPNLYWYRQAAGRGLQLLFYSVGIGQISSEVPQNLSASRPQDRQFILSSKKLLLSDSGFYLCAWNPSGNIERFFGPGTRLTVL.

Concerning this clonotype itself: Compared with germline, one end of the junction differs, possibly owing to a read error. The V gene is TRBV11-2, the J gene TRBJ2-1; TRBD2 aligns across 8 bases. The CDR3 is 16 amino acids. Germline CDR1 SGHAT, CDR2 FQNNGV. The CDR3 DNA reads TGTGCCAGTAGCTTAGGGATCGGGAGGGTCGTAAATGAGCGGTTCTTC. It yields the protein CASSLGIGRVVNERFF.

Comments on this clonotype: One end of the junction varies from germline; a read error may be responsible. The CDR3 loop is CVSSLSTGQGGYGYTF. DNA of the CDR3: TGTGTCAGCAGTTTATCCACGGGACAGGGAGGATATGGCTACACCTTC. The genes are TRBV28 and TRBJ1-2; 9 positions match TRBD1. The CDR3 covers 16 residues. Germline V gives CDR1 MDHEN, CDR2 SYDVKM.

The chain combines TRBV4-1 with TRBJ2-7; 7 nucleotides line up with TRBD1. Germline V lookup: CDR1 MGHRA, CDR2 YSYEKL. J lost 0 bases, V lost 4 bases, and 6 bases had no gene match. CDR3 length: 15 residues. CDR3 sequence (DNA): TGCGCCAGCAGCCCGTCGGACAGGCCCTCCTACGAGCAGTACTTC. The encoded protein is CASSPSDRPSYEQYF.

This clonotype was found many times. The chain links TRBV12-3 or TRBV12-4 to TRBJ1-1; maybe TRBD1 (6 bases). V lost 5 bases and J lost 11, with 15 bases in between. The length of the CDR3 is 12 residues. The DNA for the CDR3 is TGTGCCAGCAGTGAACAGGGTGTGCGGGCTTTCTTT. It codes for CASSEQGVRAFF.

CDR3 region: CASGRDRGGEQFF. CDR3 nucleotide sequence: TGTGCCAGCGGGAGGGATAGGGGGGGTGAGCAGTTCTTC. The chain is built from TRBV6-1 and TRBJ2-1; the D gene is possibly TRBD2 (7 bases). CDR1 and CDR2 (germline): MNHNS, SASEGT. This CDR3 contains 13 residues. V was shortened by 8 bases and J by 9 bases, with 17 bases between the two germline ends.

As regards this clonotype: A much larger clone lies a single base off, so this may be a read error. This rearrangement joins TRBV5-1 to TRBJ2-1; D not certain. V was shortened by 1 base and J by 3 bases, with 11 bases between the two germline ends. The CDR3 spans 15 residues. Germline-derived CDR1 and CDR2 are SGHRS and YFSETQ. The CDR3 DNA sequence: TGCGCCAGCAGCTTGATGGAAAGTGGCTACAATGAGCAGTTCTTC. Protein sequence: CASSLMESGYNEQFF.

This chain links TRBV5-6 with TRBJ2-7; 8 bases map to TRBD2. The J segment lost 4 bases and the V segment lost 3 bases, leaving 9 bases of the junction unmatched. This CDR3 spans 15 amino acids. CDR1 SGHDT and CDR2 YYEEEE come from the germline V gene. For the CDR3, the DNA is TGTGCCAGCAGCTCTAGGGAACTAGCGGATTACGAGCAGTACTTC. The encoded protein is CASSSRELADYEQYF.

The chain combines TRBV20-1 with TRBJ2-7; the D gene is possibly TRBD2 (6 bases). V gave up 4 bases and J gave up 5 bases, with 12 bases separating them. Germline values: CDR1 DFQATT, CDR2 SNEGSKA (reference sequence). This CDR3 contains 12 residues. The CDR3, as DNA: TGCAGTGCTACGGGAGAAGCCAACGAGCAGTACTTC. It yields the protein CSATGEANEQYF.

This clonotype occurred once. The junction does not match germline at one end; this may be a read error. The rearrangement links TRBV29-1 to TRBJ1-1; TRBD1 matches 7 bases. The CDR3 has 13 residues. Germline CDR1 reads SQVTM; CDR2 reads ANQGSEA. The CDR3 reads CSADRWRGTEVFF. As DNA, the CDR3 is TGCAGCGCGGACAGGTGGCGAGGAACTGAAGTTTTCTTT. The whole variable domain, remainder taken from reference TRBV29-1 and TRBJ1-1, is SAVISQKPSRDICQRGTSLTIQCQVDSQVTMMFWYRQQPGQSLTLIATANQGSEATYESGFVIDKFPISRPNLTFSTLTVSNMSPEDSSIYLCSADRWRGTEVFFGQGTRLTVV.

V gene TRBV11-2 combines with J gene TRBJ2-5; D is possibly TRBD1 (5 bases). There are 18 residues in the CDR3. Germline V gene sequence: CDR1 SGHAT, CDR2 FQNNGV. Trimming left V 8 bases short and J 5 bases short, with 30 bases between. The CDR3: CASGLSTIQGTGRETQYF. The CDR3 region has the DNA TGTGCCAGCGGCCTTAGCACAATCCAGGGTACTGGGCGGGAGACCCAGTACTTC.

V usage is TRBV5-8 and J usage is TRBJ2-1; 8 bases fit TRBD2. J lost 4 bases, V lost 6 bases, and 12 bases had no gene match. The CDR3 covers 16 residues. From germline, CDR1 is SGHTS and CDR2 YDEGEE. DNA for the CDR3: TGTGCCAGCATCTCGGGACTAGAGGGATTATACAATGAGCAGTTCTTC. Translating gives CASISGLEGLYNEQFF.

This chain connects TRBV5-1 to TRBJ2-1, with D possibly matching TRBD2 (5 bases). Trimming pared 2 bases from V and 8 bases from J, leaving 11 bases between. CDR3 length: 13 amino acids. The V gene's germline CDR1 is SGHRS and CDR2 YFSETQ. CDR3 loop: CASSFTRVDEQFF. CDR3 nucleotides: TGCGCCAGCAGCTTTACTAGAGTCGATGAGCAGTTCTTC.

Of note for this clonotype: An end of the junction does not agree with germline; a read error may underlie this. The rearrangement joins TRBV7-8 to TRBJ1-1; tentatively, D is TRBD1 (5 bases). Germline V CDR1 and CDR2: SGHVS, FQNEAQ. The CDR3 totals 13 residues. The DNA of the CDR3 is TGTGCCAGCAGCTTAGGGGGCGTAGTTGAAGCTCTCTTT. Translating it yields CASSLGGVVEALF.

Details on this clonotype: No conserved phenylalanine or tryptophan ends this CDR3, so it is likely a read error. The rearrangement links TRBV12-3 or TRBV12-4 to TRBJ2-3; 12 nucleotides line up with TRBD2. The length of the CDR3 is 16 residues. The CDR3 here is CPSSSRTSGVTDTQYI. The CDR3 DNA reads TGTCCCAGCAGTTCGAGGACTAGCGGGGTCACAGATACGCAGTATATT.

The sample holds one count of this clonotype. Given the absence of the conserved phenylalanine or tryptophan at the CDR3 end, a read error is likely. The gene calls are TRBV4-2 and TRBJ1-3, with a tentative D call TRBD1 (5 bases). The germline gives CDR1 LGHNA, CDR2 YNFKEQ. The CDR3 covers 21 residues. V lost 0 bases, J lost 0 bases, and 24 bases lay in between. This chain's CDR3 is CASSQEGLTVGRISSGNTIYL. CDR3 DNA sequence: TGTGCCAGCAGCCAAGAAGGCTTGACAGTGGGTCGTATTTCCTCTGGAAACACCATATATCTT.

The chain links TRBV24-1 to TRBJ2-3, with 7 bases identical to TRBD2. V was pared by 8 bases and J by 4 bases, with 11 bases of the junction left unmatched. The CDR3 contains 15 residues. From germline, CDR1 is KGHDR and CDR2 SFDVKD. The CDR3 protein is CATNSSRERPDTQYF. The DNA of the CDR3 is TGTGCCACCAATTCCTCGCGGGAGCGGCCAGATACGCAGTATTTT.

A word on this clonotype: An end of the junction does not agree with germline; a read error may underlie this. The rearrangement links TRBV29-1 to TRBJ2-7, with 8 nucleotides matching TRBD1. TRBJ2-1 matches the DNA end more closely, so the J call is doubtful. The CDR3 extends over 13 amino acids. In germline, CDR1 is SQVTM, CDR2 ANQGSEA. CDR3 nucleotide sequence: TGCACCGTTGCCCCGACAGGGGTCCACGAACAGTTCTTC. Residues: CTVAPTGVHEQFF.

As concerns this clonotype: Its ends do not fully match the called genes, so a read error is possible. This CDR3 reads CGSSPRLWFRTYEQYF. As DNA, the CDR3 is TGTGGCAGCAGTCCAAGACTATGGTTCCGAACCTACGAGCAGTACTTC. The chain links TRBV28 to TRBJ2-7, with a possible D match to TRBD2 (5 bases). Per the germline V gene, CDR1 is MDHEN and CDR2 is SYDVKM. The CDR3 sequence is 16 residues long. The full variable domain, in which reference TRBV28 and TRBJ2-7 provide the parts outside the CDR3, is DVKVTQSSRYLVKRTGEKVFLECVQDMDHENMFWYRQDPGLGLRLIYFSYDVKMKEKGDIPEGYSVSREKKERFSLILESASTNQTSMYLCGSSPRLWFRTYEQYFGPGTRLTVT.

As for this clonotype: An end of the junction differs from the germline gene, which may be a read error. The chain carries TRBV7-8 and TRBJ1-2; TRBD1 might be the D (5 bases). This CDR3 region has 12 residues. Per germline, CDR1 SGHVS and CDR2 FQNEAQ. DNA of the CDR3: TGTGCAAGCAGCTTAGTAGGGGAAGGCTTCACCTTC. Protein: CASSLVGEGFTF.

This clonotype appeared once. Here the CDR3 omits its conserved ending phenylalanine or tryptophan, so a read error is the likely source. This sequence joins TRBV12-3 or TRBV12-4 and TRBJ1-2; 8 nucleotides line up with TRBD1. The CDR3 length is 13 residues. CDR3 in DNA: TGTGCCAACAGTTTACGGGGGACAGGCGGCTACACCTTA. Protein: CANSLRGTGGYTL.

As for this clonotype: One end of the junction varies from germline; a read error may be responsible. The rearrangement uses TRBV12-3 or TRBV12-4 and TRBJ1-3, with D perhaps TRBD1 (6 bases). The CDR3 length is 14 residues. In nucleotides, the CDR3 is TGTGCCAGCAGTTTTCGGGGGGCAGGAAACAACATATATTTT. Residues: CASSFRGAGNNIYF.

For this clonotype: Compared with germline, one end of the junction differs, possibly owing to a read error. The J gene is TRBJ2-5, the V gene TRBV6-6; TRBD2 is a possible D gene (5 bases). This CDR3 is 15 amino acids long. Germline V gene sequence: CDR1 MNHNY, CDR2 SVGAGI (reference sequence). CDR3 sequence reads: CAGSHLGGGQETQYF. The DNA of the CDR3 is TGTGCCGGCAGTCACTTGGGTGGAGGACAAGAGACCCAGTACTTC.

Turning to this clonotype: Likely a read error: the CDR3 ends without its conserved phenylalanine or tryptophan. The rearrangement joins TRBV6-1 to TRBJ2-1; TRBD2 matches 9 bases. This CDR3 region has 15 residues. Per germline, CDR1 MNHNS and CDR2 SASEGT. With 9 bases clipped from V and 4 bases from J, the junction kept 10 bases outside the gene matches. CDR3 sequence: CASTEEAGGYNEQFL. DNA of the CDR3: TGTGCCAGTACTGAAGAAGCGGGAGGATACAATGAGCAGTTCCTC.

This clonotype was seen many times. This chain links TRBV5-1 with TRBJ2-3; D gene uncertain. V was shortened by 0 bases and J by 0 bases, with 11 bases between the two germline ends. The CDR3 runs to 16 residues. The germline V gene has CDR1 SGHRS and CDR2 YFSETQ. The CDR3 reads CASSLDSFSSTDTQYF. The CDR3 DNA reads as TGCGCCAGCAGCTTGGACAGTTTCTCTAGCACAGATACGCAGTATTTT.

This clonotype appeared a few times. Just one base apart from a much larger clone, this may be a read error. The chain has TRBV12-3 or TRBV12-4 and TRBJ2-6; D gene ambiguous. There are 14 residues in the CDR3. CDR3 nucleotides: TGTGCCAACAGTTTAAGGCATGGGGCCAACGTCCTGACTTTC. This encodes CANSLRHGANVLTF.

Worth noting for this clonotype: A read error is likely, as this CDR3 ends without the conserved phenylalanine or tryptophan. The DNA of the CDR3 is TGTGCCAGCAGCTTAGTAGGGGTAACCGGGAACAATCAGCCCCAGCATTAT. Amino acids: CASSLVGVTGNNQPQHY. V and J are TRBV11-2 and TRBJ1-5; a possible D gene is TRBD1 (5 bases). Germline-derived CDR1 and CDR2 are SGHAT and FQNNGV. Trimming took 1 base from V and 3 from J, leaving 16 bases between them. The CDR3 sequence is 17 residues long.

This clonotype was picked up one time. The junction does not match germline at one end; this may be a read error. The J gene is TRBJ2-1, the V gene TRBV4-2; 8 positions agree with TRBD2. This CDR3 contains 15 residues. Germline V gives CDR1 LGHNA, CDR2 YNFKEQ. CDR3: CASSQTSGIHNEQFF. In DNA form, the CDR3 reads TGTGCCAGCAGCCAAACTAGCGGAATTCACAATGAGCAGTTCTTT.

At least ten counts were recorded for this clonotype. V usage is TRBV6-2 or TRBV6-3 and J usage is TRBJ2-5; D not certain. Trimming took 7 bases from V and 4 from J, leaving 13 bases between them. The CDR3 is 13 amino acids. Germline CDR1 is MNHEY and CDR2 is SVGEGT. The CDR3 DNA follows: TGTGCCAGCAATTGGGCCCGAAGAGAGACCCAGTACTTC. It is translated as CASNWARRETQYF.

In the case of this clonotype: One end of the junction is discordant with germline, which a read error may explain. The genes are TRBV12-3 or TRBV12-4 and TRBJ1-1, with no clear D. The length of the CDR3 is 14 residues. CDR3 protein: CASSSSDGNTETFF. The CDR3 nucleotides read TGTGCCAGCAGCTCTTCCGATGGGAACACTGAAACTTTCTTT.

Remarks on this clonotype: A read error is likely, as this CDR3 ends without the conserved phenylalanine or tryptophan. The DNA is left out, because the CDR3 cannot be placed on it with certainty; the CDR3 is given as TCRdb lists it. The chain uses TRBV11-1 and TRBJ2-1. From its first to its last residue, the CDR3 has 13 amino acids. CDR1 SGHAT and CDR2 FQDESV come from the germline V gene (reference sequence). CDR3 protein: CASRVGLNNEQIL.